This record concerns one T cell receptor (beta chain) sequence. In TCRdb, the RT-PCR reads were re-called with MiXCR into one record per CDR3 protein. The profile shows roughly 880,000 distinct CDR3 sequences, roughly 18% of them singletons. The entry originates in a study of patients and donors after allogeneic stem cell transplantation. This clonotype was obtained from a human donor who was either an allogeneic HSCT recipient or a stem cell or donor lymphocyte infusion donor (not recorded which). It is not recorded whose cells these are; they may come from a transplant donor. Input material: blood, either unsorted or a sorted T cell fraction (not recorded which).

The DNA of the CDR3 is TGTGCCAGCAGCAAGGGCCCCCGCGACACCGGGGAGCTGTTTTTT. Protein: CASSKGPRDTGELFF. The chain couples TRBV11-2 to TRBJ2-2, with D unclear. The CDR3 extends over 15 amino acids. Trimming pared 5 bases from V and 3 bases from J, leaving 13 bases between. Germline V gives CDR1 SGHAT, CDR2 FQNNGV.